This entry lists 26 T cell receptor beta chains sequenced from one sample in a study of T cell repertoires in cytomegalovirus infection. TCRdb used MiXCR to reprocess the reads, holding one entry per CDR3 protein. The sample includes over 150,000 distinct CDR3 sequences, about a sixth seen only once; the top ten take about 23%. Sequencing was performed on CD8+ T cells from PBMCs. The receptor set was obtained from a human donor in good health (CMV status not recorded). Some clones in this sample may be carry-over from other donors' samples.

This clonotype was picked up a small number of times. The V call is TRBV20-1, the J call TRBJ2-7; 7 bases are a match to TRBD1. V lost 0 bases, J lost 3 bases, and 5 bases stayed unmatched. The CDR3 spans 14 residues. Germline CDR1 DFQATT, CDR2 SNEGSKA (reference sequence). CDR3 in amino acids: CSARDLAGGYEQYF. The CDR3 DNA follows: TGCAGTGCTAGAGATCTAGCAGGGGGCTACGAGCAGTACTTC.

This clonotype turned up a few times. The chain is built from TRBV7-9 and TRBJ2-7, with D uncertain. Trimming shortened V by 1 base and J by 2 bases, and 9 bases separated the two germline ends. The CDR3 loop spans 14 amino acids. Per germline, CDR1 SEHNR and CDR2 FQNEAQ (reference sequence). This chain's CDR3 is CASSLEEATYEQYF. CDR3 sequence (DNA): TGTGCCAGCAGCTTAGAGGAAGCAACCTACGAGCAGTACTTC.

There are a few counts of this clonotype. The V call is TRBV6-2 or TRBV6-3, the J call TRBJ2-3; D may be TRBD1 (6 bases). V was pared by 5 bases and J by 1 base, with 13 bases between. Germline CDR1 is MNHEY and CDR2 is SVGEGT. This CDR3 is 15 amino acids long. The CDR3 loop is CASSLIRGRTDTQYF. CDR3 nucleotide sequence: TGTGCCAGCAGTCTTATCAGGGGTCGCACAGATACGCAGTATTTT.

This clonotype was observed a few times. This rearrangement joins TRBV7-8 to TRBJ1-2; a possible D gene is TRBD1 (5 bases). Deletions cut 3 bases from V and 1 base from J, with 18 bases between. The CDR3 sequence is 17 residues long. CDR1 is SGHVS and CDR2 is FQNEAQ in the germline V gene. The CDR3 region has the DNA TGTGCCAGCAGCTTCCACGGGACGGCAGATTATAACTATGGCTACACCTTC. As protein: CASSFHGTADYNYGYTF.

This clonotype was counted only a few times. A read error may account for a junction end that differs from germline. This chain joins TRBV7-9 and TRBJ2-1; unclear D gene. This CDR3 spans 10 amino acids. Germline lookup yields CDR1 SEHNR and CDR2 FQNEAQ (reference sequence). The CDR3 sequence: CASSLDRPSF. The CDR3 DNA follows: TGTGCCAGCAGCTTAGATCGCCCTTCCTTC.

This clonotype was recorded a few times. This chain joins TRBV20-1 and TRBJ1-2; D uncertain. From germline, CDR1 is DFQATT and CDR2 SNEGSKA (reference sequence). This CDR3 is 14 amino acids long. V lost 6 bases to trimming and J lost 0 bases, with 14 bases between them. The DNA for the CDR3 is TGCAGTGCCCCCTCCCCGGCAGCTAACTATGGCTACACCTTC. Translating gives CSAPSPAANYGYTF.

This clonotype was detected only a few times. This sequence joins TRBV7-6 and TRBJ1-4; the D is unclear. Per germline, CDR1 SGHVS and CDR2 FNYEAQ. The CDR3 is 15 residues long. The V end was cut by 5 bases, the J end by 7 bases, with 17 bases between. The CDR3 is CASSLRQGLVEKLFF. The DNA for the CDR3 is TGTGCCAGCAGCCTACGACAAGGGTTGGTTGAAAAACTGTTTTTT.

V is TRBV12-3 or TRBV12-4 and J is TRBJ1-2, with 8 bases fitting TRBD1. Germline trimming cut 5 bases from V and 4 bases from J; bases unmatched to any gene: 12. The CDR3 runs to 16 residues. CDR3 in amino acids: CASSPPGGRFGYGYTF. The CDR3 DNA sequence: TGTGCCAGCAGTCCCCCAGGGGGCAGGTTTGGCTATGGCTACACCTTC.

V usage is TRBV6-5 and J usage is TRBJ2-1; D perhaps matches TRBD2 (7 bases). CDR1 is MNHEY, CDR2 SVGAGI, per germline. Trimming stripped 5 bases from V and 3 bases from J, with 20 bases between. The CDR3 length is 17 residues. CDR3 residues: CASSPRRGGEYYNEQFF. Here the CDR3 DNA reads TGTGCCAGCAGTCCCCGGAGGGGGGGGGAGTACTACAATGAGCAGTTCTTC.

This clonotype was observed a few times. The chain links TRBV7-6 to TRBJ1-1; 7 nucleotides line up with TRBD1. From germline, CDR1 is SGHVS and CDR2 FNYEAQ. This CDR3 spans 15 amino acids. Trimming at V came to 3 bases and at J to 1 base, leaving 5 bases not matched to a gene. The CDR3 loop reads CASSLGQRENTEAFF. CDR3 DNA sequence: TGTGCCAGCAGCTTGGGACAGAGAGAGAACACTGAAGCTTTCTTT.

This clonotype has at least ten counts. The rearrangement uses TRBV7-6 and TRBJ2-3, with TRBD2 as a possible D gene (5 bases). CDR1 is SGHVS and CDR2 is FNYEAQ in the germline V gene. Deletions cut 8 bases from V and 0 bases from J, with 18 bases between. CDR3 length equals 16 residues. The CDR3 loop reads CASALGLADSTDTQYF. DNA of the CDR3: TGTGCCAGCGCTCTAGGCCTAGCTGACAGCACAGATACGCAGTATTTT.

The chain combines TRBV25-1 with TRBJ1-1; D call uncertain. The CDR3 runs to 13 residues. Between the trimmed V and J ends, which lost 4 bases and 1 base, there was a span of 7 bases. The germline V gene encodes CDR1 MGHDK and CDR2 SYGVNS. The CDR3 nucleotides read TGTGCCAGCAGTGCCCCCGAGAACACTGAAGCTTTCTTT. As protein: CASSAPENTEAFF.

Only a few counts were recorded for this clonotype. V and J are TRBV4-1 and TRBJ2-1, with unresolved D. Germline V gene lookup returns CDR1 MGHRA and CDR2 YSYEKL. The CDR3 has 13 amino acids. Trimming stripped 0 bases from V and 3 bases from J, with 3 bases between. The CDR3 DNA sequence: TGCGCCAGCAGCCAAGAAGGCTACAATGAGCAGTTCTTC. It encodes CASSQEGYNEQFF.

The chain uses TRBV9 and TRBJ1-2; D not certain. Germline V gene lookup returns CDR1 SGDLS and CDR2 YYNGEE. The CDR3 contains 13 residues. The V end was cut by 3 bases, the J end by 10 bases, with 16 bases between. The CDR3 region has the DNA TGTGCCAGCAGCGGGACGGCCGGGAGGCACTACACCTTC. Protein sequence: CASSGTAGRHYTF.

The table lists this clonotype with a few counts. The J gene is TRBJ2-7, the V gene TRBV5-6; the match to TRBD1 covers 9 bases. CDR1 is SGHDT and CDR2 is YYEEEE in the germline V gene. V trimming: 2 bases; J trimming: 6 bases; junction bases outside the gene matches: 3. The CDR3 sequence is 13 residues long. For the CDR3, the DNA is TGTGCCAGCAGCTTTGGGACAGGGTCCGAGCAGTACTTC. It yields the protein CASSFGTGSEQYF.

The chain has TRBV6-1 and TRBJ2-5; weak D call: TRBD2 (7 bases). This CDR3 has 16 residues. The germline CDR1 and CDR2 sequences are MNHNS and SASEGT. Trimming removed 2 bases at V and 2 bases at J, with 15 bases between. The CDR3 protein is CASSERRGGGQETQYF. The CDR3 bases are TGTGCCAGCAGTGAAAGGAGGGGGGGCGGACAAGAGACCCAGTACTTC.

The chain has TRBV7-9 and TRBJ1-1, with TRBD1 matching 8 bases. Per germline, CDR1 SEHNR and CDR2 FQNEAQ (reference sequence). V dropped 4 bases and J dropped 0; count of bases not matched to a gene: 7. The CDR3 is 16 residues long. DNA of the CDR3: TGTGCCAGCAGCTCTTTATGGACAGGGTTGAACACTGAAGCTTTCTTT. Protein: CASSSLWTGLNTEAFF. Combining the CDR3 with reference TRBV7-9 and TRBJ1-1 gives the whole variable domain DTGVSQNPRHKITKRGQNVTFRCDPISEHNRLYWYRQTLGQGPEFLTYFQNEAQLEKSRLLSDRFSAERPKGSFSTLEIQRTEQGDSAMYLCASSSLWTGLNTEAFFGQGTRLTVV.

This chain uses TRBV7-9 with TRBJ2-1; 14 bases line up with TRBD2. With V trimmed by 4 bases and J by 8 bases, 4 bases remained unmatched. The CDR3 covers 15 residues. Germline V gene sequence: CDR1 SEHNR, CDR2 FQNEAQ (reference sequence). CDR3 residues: CASSSTGLAGDEQFF. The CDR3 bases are TGTGCCAGCAGCTCAACGGGACTAGCGGGGGATGAGCAGTTCTTC.

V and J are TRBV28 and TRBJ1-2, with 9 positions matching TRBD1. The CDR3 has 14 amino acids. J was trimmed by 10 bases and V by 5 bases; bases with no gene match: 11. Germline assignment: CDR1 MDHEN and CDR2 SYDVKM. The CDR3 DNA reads TGTGCCAGCAGTCGGGACAGGGCCCTCCCTGACTACACCTTC. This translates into CASSRDRALPDYTF.

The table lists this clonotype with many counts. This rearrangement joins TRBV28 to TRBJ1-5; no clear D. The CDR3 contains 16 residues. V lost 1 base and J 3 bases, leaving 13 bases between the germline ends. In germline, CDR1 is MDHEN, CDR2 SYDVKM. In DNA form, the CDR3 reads TGTGCCAGCAGTTTATCGTCGGACGGCGACAATCAGCCCCAGCATTTT. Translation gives CASSLSSDGDNQPQHF.

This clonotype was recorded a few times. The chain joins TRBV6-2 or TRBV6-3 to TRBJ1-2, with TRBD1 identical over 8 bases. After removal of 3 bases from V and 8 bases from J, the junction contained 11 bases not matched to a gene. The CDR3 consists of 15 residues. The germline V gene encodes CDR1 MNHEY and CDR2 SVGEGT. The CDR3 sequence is CASSYLGQERSGYTF. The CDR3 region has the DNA TGTGCCAGCAGTTATTTGGGACAGGAAAGGAGCGGCTACACCTTC.

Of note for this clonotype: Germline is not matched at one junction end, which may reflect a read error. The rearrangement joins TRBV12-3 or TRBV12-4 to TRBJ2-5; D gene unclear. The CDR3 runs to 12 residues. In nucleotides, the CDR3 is TGTGCCAGCAGTTTGACCCGGCGGCCCCAATACTTC. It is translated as CASSLTRRPQYF.

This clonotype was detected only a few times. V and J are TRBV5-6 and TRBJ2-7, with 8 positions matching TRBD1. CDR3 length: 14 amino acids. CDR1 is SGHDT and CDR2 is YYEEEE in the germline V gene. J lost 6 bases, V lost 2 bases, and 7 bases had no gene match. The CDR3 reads CASSFGTGMAEQYF. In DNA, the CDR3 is TGTGCCAGCAGCTTTGGGACAGGAATGGCCGAGCAGTACTTC.

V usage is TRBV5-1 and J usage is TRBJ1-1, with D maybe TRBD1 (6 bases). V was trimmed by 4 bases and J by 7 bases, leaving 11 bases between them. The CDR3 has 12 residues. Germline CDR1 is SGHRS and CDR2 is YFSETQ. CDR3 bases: TGCGCCAGCAGCCTAAACAGGGATGAAGCTTTCTTT. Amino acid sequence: CASSLNRDEAFF.

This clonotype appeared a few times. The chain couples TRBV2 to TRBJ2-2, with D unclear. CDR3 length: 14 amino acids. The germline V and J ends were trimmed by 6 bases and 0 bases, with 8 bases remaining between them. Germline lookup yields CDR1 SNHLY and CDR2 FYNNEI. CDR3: CASSPDSNTGELFF. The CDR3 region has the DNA TGTGCCAGCAGCCCAGACTCGAACACCGGGGAGCTGTTTTTT.

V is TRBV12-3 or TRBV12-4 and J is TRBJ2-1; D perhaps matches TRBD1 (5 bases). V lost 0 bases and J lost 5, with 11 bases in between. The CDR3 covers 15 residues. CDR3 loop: CASSLAGEGDNEQFF. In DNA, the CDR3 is TGTGCCAGCAGTTTAGCCGGAGAAGGGGACAATGAGCAGTTCTTC.